Listed here are 5 T cell receptor beta chains from one sample, sequenced in a study of blood T cell repertoires in COVID-19 (dated by TCRdb to about 2020). Library generation was performed with the immunoSEQ multiplex PCR assay. TCRdb mirrors the immuneACCESS table, restricted to in-frame sequences. Some clones are absent from its copies; in checked studies, under half trace to an unresolved V gene, and the reason for the others is unknown. This sample holds under 200,000 clones; roughly 72% were observed only once. Jointly, the top ten make up 3.7% of the sample. Input material: peripheral blood. Receptors were obtained from a woman at least 80 years old with acute or convalescent COVID-19.

A word on this clone: No conserved phenylalanine or tryptophan is present at the end of the CDR3, so a read error is the likely explanation. The DNA is left out, because the CDR3 cannot be placed on it with certainty; the CDR3 is given as TCRdb lists it. V is TRBV6-6 and J is TRBJ1-3. The CDR3 is 12 residues long, ends included. The germline V gene encodes CDR1 MNHNY and CDR2 SVGAGI (reference sequence). The CDR3 spells CASSHPPGGPFI.

The chain has TRBV6-5 and TRBJ1-4; 9 bases map to TRBD1. There are 15 residues in the CDR3. V was clipped by 8 bases and J by 8 bases; unmatched bases: 12. CDR1 and CDR2 from the germline V gene are MNHEY and SVGAGI. The CDR3 loop is CASRTSGQGEEKLFF. Here the CDR3 DNA reads TGTGCCAGCCGTACCTCGGGACAGGGAGAGGAAAAACTGTTTTTT.

The chain is built from TRBV5-6 and TRBJ1-6, with 8 bases that match TRBD1. V lost 2 bases, J lost 0 bases, and 7 bases stayed unmatched. The CDR3 is made up of 18 amino acids. Germline V gene lookup returns CDR1 SGHDT and CDR2 YYEEEE. DNA of the CDR3: TGTGCCAGCAGCTTTGGACAGGGAGGTTCCTCCTATAATTCACCCCTCCACTTT. This translates into CASSFGQGGSSYNSPLHF. The variable domain in full, completed from reference TRBV5-6 and TRBJ1-6, reads DAGVTQSPTHLIKTRGQQVTLRCSPKSGHDTVSWYQQALGQGPQFIFQYYEEEERQRGNFPDRFSGHQFPNYSSELNVNALLLGDSALYLCASSFGQGGSSYNSPLHFGNGTRLTVT.

There are a few counts of this clone. The V gene is TRBV19, the J gene TRBJ1-5, with 9 nucleotides matching TRBD1. Germline CDR1 and CDR2: LNHDA and SQIVND (reference sequence). V lost 5 bases to trimming and J lost 6 bases; unmatched junction nucleotides: 11. The CDR3 totals 16 residues. The CDR3 DNA follows: TGTGCCAGTAGTCTATCCGGGACAGGGCTTGGTCAGCCCCAGCATTTT. Residues: CASSLSGTGLGQPQHF.

V and J are TRBV6-2 or TRBV6-3 and TRBJ1-2; a possible D gene is TRBD1 (6 bases). V was trimmed by 4 bases and J by 6 bases, leaving 21 bases between them. CDR1 is MNHEY, CDR2 SVGEGT, per germline. The CDR3 spans 16 residues. CDR3 region: CASSSAQTGWENGYTF. CDR3 sequence (DNA): TGTGCCAGCAGTTCCGCCCAGACAGGTTGGGAGAATGGCTACACCTTC.